One sample yielded the 24 T cell receptor beta chains listed below, sequenced in a study of T-cell memory formation after mild COVID-19. Via MiXCR, TCRdb re-called the 5' RACE reads, giving one row per CDR3 protein. Seen here are under 450,000 distinct CDR3 sequences, about 22% observed once, and the top ten hold around 14%. The material sequenced was PBMCs or a T cell subset sorted from them (not recorded which). These receptors all stem from an adult woman who had mild COVID-19 (a few samples of this study predate the infection). Cell type and time point are not known.

In its sample, this clonotype was seen once. The chain couples TRBV5-1 to TRBJ1-2; D may be TRBD1 (6 bases). Germline V gene sequence: CDR1 SGHRS, CDR2 YFSETQ. The CDR3 is 13 residues long. The V and J ends lost 1 base and 6 bases respectively, with 10 bases between them. In DNA, the CDR3 is TGCGCCAGCAGCTTGCTAGGGACACATGGCTACACCTTC. Its protein is CASSLLGTHGYTF.

This chain uses TRBV20-1 with TRBJ2-7; the D call may be TRBD1 or TRBD2 (6 bases each). Deletions cut 1 base from V and 7 bases from J, with 17 bases between. The germline V gene encodes CDR1 DFQATT and CDR2 SNEGSKA (reference sequence). The CDR3 is 14 residues long. The CDR3 DNA follows: TGCAGTGCTAGAGTCTCGGGGGCCTCCCCTGAGCAGTACTTC. Its translation: CSARVSGASPEQYF.

The chain is built from TRBV5-1 and TRBJ2-3; 9 bases map to TRBD2. V gave up 2 bases and J gave up 2 bases; unmatched junction bases: 6. There are 16 residues in the CDR3. Germline-derived CDR1 and CDR2 are SGHRS and YFSETQ. The CDR3 coding sequence is TGCGCCAGCAGCTTCCCTGCGGGGGGGAACACAGATACGCAGTATTTT. This codes for CASSFPAGGNTDTQYF. Filled out from reference TRBV5-1 and TRBJ2-3, the complete variable domain reads KAGVTQTPRYLIKTRGQQVTLSCSPISGHRSVSWYQQTPGQGLQFLFEYFSETQRNKGNFPGRFSGRQFSNSRSEMNVSTLELGDSALYLCASSFPAGGNTDTQYFGPGTRLTVL.

This clonotype turned up a few times. The CDR3 loop is CATSPGQRDTGELFF. DNA of the CDR3: TGTGCCACCAGTCCGGGACAGAGGGACACCGGGGAGCTGTTTTTT. This rearrangement joins TRBV24-1 to TRBJ2-2; 7 bases match TRBD1. Germline V gene sequence: CDR1 KGHDR, CDR2 SFDVKD. With 6 bases clipped from V and 3 bases from J, the junction kept 6 bases outside the gene matches. The CDR3 spans 15 residues.

The chain employs TRBV20-1 and TRBJ1-2; D unresolved. V was trimmed by 6 bases and J by 1 base, leaving 15 bases between them. The CDR3 has 14 amino acids. Germline CDR1 is DFQATT and CDR2 is SNEGSKA (reference sequence). The CDR3 reads CSALIVSLNYGYTF. The CDR3 bases are TGCAGTGCCCTGATCGTGAGTCTTAACTATGGCTACACCTTC.

The chain combines TRBV12-3 or TRBV12-4 with TRBJ2-1, with TRBD2 as a possible D gene (5 bases). There are 15 residues in the CDR3. The V and J ends lost 0 bases and 7 bases respectively, with 13 bases between them. CDR3 in DNA: TGTGCCAGCAGTTTAGCGCGGCGGGCGGATAATGAGCAGTTCTTC. It specifies CASSLARRADNEQFF.

The DNA of the CDR3 is TGTGCCAGCAGTGATAGCGGGAGAGGGGCAGATACGCAGTATTTT. The encoded protein is CASSDSGRGADTQYF. This chain links TRBV12-3 or TRBV12-4 with TRBJ2-3; 9 positions agree with TRBD2. CDR3 length: 15 residues. J gave up 4 bases and V 5 bases, and 7 bases lay outside the gene matches.

The chain joins TRBV5-1 to TRBJ2-2; tentative D call: TRBD1 (5 bases). This CDR3 is built from 15 residues. V shed 4 bases and J shed 0 bases, with 10 bases lying between them. Germline CDR1 SGHRS, CDR2 YFSETQ. The CDR3 here is CASSDSPPNTGELFF. The CDR3 nucleotides read TGCGCCAGCAGCGACAGCCCCCCGAACACCGGGGAGCTGTTTTTT.

The chain combines TRBV12-3 or TRBV12-4 with TRBJ1-6; TRBD1 might be the D (6 bases). Trimming cost V 2 bases and J 5 bases, with 10 bases left between them. The CDR3 spans 15 residues. The CDR3 region is CASSLQGINNSPLHF. The CDR3 DNA reads as TGTGCCAGCAGTTTACAGGGGATAAATAATTCACCCCTCCACTTT.

V and J are TRBV12-3 or TRBV12-4 and TRBJ2-1; TRBD2 matches at 9 bases. Germline trimming cut 7 bases from V and 7 bases from J; bases unmatched to any gene: 20. This CDR3 region has 18 residues. The CDR3 is CASTPGSAGGYILNEQFF. CDR3 DNA: TGTGCCAGCACCCCTGGGTCCGCGGGGGGGTATATCCTGAATGAGCAGTTCTTC.

This rearrangement joins TRBV5-1 to TRBJ2-2; 14 bases are shared with TRBD2. Germline values: CDR1 SGHRS, CDR2 YFSETQ. The length of the CDR3 is 17 residues. Germline trimming cut 5 bases from V and 5 bases from J; bases unmatched to any gene: 8. As DNA, the CDR3 is TGCGCCAGCAGTCGAGGGACTAGCGGGAGCGTAACCGGGGAGCTGTTTTTT. Translation: CASSRGTSGSVTGELFF. Filled out from reference TRBV5-1 and TRBJ2-2, the complete variable domain reads KAGVTQTPRYLIKTRGQQVTLSCSPISGHRSVSWYQQTPGQGLQFLFEYFSETQRNKGNFPGRFSGRQFSNSRSEMNVSTLELGDSALYLCASSRGTSGSVTGELFFGEGSRLTVL.

This clonotype has a single count. V and J are TRBV20-1 and TRBJ1-5; a weak D match, TRBD1 (5 bases). The V gene lost 0 bases and the J gene lost 7 bases, with 13 bases spanning the gap. CDR3 size: 14 residues. From germline, CDR1 is DFQATT and CDR2 SNEGSKA (reference sequence). CDR3 residues: CSARDGKGFQPQHF. For the CDR3, the DNA is TGCAGTGCTAGAGACGGTAAGGGGTTCCAGCCCCAGCATTTT.

The V and J genes are TRBV4-3 and TRBJ2-3, with TRBD2 identical over 11 bases. CDR3 size: 16 residues. The V segment lost 3 bases and the J segment 0 bases; nucleotides outside the gene matches: 2. Germline CDR1 LGHNA, CDR2 YSLEER. This chain's CDR3 is CASSQLAGGSTDTQYF. The DNA of the CDR3 is TGCGCCAGCAGCCAGTTAGCGGGAGGGAGCACAGATACGCAGTATTTT.

The chain uses TRBV4-2 and TRBJ2-5; 11 bases map to TRBD2. The trim removed 3 bases at V and 2 bases at J, leaving 5 bases unmatched. CDR3 length: 16 residues. Germline loops: CDR1 LGHNA, CDR2 YNFKEQ. CDR3 bases: TGTGCCAGCAGCCAGGGACTAGCGGAAAAACAAGAGACCCAGTACTTC. Translated, it gives CASSQGLAEKQETQYF.

The J gene is TRBJ2-2, the V gene TRBV7-3, with D hard to call. This CDR3 contains 16 residues. Germline CDR1 reads SGHTA; CDR2 reads FQGTGA. Trimming shortened V by 5 bases and J by 5 bases, and 18 bases separated the two germline ends. CDR3: CASSPSAPFNTGELFF. In DNA form, the CDR3 reads TGTGCCAGCAGCCCCTCTGCACCTTTTAATACCGGGGAGCTGTTTTTT.

This clonotype appeared a single time. The rearrangement uses TRBV5-1 and TRBJ1-1; D ambiguous. Germline CDR1 SGHRS, CDR2 YFSETQ. The CDR3 runs to 15 residues. V shed 3 bases and J shed 5 bases, with 17 bases lying between them. The CDR3 loop is CASSSGANEGTEAFF. The CDR3 DNA reads as TGCGCCAGCAGCTCGGGAGCCAACGAGGGTACTGAAGCTTTCTTT.

The rearrangement links TRBV18 to TRBJ2-1, with 7 bases identical to TRBD2. CDR3 length: 17 residues. V was pared by 0 bases and J by 3 bases, with 8 bases of the junction left unmatched. Germline CDR1 reads KGHSH; CDR2 reads LQKENI. CDR3 protein: CASSPPVGGGGYNEQFF. The CDR3 coding sequence is TGTGCCAGCTCACCACCGGTTGGGGGGGGTGGCTACAATGAGCAGTTCTTC.

This clonotype was recorded a few times. The chain joins TRBV9 to TRBJ2-1, with D hard to call. This CDR3 is 13 amino acids long. Trimming stripped 3 bases from V and 7 bases from J, with 11 bases between. Per germline, CDR1 SGDLS and CDR2 YYNGEE. The CDR3 loop is CASSDPPENEQFF. CDR3 coding DNA: TGTGCCAGCAGCGACCCCCCTGAGAATGAGCAGTTCTTC.

The table lists this clonotype with a few counts. The genes are TRBV20-1 and TRBJ2-1; the D is unclear. Trimming shortened V by 8 bases and J by 8 bases, and 4 bases separated the two germline ends. This CDR3 region has 8 residues. Germline V gives CDR1 DFQATT, CDR2 SNEGSKA (reference sequence). For the CDR3, the DNA is TGCAGTCCCGATGAGCAGTTCTTC. It encodes CSPDEQFF.

This chain connects TRBV11-3 to TRBJ1-1, with D maybe TRBD1 (5 bases). This CDR3 spans 14 amino acids. V lost 6 bases and J 5 bases, leaving 16 bases between the germline ends. Germline CDR1 SGHNT, CDR2 YENEEA. This chain's CDR3 is CASSNRYGMTEAFF. CDR3 nucleotide sequence: TGTGCCAGCAGTAACAGGTATGGGATGACTGAAGCTTTCTTT. Drawing the rest from reference TRBV11-3 and TRBJ1-1, the complete variable domain is EAGVVQSPRYKIIEKKQPVAFWCNPISGHNTLYWYLQNLGQGPELLIRYENEEAVDDSQLPKDRFSAERLKGVDSTLKIQPAELGDSAVYLCASSNRYGMTEAFFGQGTRLTVV.

In its sample, this clonotype was seen a few times. V gene TRBV7-9 combines with J gene TRBJ2-7; no reliable D call. The CDR3 covers 15 residues. With 3 bases removed from V and 2 bases from J, the gap between germline ends came to 14 bases. The germline gives CDR1 SEHNR, CDR2 FQNEAQ (reference sequence). In DNA form, the CDR3 reads TGTGCCAGCAGCTTGACCACCGGGCGGCCCTACGAGCAGTACTTC. As protein: CASSLTTGRPYEQYF.

This clonotype has only a few counts. The gene calls are TRBV5-1 and TRBJ1-5; D gene uncertain. The CDR3 loop spans 14 amino acids. Deletions cut 0 bases from V and 5 bases from J, with 9 bases between. Germline loops: CDR1 SGHRS, CDR2 YFSETQ. CDR3 sequence: CASSLEADDQPQHF. The CDR3 nucleotides read TGCGCCAGCAGCTTGGAGGCAGATGATCAGCCCCAGCATTTT. Together with reference TRBV5-1 and TRBJ1-5, the CDR3 gives the full variable domain: KAGVTQTPRYLIKTRGQQVTLSCSPISGHRSVSWYQQTPGQGLQFLFEYFSETQRNKGNFPGRFSGRQFSNSRSEMNVSTLELGDSALYLCASSLEADDQPQHFGDGTRLSIL.

The CDR3 sequence is CASSVGGGVTEAFF. The DNA of the CDR3 is TGTGCCAGCAGCGTAGGTGGGGGGGTCACTGAAGCTTTCTTT. The chain links TRBV9 to TRBJ1-1; D possibly corresponds to TRBD1 (5 bases). The germline V and J ends were trimmed by 0 bases and 4 bases, with 10 bases remaining between them. The germline CDR1 and CDR2 sequences are SGDLS and YYNGEE. This CDR3 is 14 amino acids long.

The chain links TRBV4-3 to TRBJ1-1; D is unclear. The germline V gene encodes CDR1 LGHNA and CDR2 YSLEER. The length of the CDR3 is 13 residues. V lost 1 base and J 9 bases, leaving 12 bases between the germline ends. The CDR3 nucleotides are TGCGCCAGCAGCCAAGCAAGACACCTGCAAGCTTTCTTT. It specifies CASSQARHLQAFF.